This is a list of T cell receptor beta chains from one sample in a study of fetal regulatory T cell absence and autoimmunity. Measured with immunoSEQ multiplex PCR; TCRdb has only the in-frame clones, and not every one. There are around 100,000 clones in the sample; more than 70% occur only once, and 2% lies in the top ten. The material sequenced was pancreas tissue. These receptors all stem from a male donor with IPEX syndrome. The CDR3 runs from the conserved cysteine through the conserved F or W. The D gene is left open where the match is weak. Size is omitted from some rows. Given values are once, few, many or a class for expanded clones.

v_call,cdr3_length,clone_size,d_call,j_call,cdr3_nt,cdr3_aa
TRBV10-3,14,NA,NA,TRBJ2-1,TGTGCCATCAGTGAGCCACGATGGGCGAATGAGCAGTTCTTC,CAISEPRWANEQFF
TRBV11-3,14,NA,NA,TRBJ2-3,TGTGCCAGCAGCTTTCTCAGGGGAACAGATACGCAGTATTTT,CASSFLRGTDTQYF
TRBV6-5,13,few,NA,TRBJ2-7,TGTGCCAGCAGTTACGCTCTAGCCTACGAGCAGTACTTC,CASSYALAYEQYF
TRBV7-9,14,NA,NA,TRBJ1-6,TGTGCCAGCAGCTTACTGGGACATAATTCACCCCTCCACTTT,CASSLLGHNSPLHF
TRBV11-3,15,NA,TRBD2,TRBJ2-1,TGTGCCAGCAGTGCAGCGGGGGACTCCTACAATGAGCAGTTCTTC,CASSAAGDSYNEQFF
TRBV5-4,14,NA,NA,TRBJ2-3,TGTGCCAGCACCGCAGGGGACTGGCCAGATACGCAGTATTTT,CASTAGDWPDTQYF
TRBV14,15,once,TRBD1,TRBJ1-1,TGTGCCAGCAGCCAAGCGCAGGGGGGGAACACTGAAGCTTTCTTT,CASSQAQGGNTEAFF
TRBV19,15,NA,TRBD2,TRBJ2-1,TGTGCCAGTAGTCTACGGACTAGCGGGAGGGGTGAGCAGTTCTTC,CASSLRTSGRGEQFF
TRBV2,13,NA,NA,TRBJ2-2,TGTGCCAGCAGCTGGACAAGGGCCGGGGAGCTGTTTTTT,CASSWTRAGELFF
TRBV5-4,13,NA,NA,TRBJ1-1,TGTGCCAGCAGCTGGGGACAGAACACTGAAGCTTTCTTT,CASSWGQNTEAFF
TRBV7-2,15,NA,TRBD2,TRBJ2-7,TGTGCCAGCAGCTTAGAAGCGGGAGAAATTGACGAGCAGTACTTC,CASSLEAGEIDEQYF
TRBV2,15,NA,NA,TRBJ2-4,TGTGCCTTCAAGAAGGGGGGAGGCGGCAAAAACATTCAGTACTTC,CAFKKGGGGKNIQYF
TRBV27,17,once,TRBD2,TRBJ2-1,TGTGCCAGCAGTCTCTCCCGGGGGCGGGGGGCATACAATGAGCAGTTCTTC,CASSLSRGRGAYNEQFF
TRBV2,13,few,TRBD1,TRBJ2-1,TGTGCCAGCTCCGGGACAGGGGGCAATGAGCAGTTCTTC,CASSGTGGNEQFF
TRBV11-3,14,few,NA,TRBJ2-3,TGTGCCAGCAGCTTAGGGGGGAGCACAGATACGCAGTATTTT,CASSLGGSTDTQYF
TRBV4-2,12,NA,TRBD2,TRBJ2-1,TGTGCCAGCACCGCACTAGCGGGTGAGCAGTTCTTC,CASTALAGEQFF
TRBV7-6,14,once,NA,TRBJ2-2,TGTGCCAGCAGCTTAATGGCTGGCACCGGGGAGCTGTTTTTT,CASSLMAGTGELFF
TRBV10-3,17,NA,TRBD1,TRBJ2-7,TGTGCCATCAGTGAGTCGAAGAACAGGGGGCGCCTCTACGAGCAGTACTTC,CAISESKNRGRLYEQYF
TRBV10-3,16,NA,TRBD2,TRBJ2-1,TGTGCCATCAGTGATGTTGCGGGGCGGGGGGCCAATGAGCAGTTCTTC,CAISDVAGRGANEQFF
TRBV2,14,NA,NA,TRBJ2-1,TGTGCCAGTGGAACTCCGGGAGTTATCAATGTGGAGTTCTTC,CASGTPGVINVEFF
TRBV11-3,14,NA,TRBD2,TRBJ2-7,TGTGCCAGCAGTAGCGAAGCGGGGACCTACGAGCAGTACTTC,CASSSEAGTYEQYF
TRBV30,14,once,NA,TRBJ2-2,TGTGCCTGGAGCCTCCGCGGGCAAACCGGGGAGCTGTTTTTT,CAWSLRGQTGELFF
TRBV4-1,16,NA,TRBD1,TRBJ1-2,TGCGCCAGCAGCCAAGACCCCCTGACAGGGGGCTATGGCTACACCTTC,CASSQDPLTGGYGYTF
TRBV27,13,NA,NA,TRBJ1-1,TGTGCCAGCAGTTCCGGGACAACCACTGAAGCTTTCTTT,CASSSGTTTEAFF
TRBV9,15,NA,NA,TRBJ1-3,TGTGCCAGCAGCCAAGGATGGAGGGGTGGAAACACCATATATTTT,CASSQGWRGGNTIYF
TRBV5-6,14,NA,TRBD1,TRBJ1-1,TGTGCCAGCAGCTTAACAGGGGGGAACACTGAAGCTTTCTTT,CASSLTGGNTEAFF
TRBV27,15,NA,TRBD1,TRBJ1-1,TGTGCCAGCAGTACCTACAGGGGGGTGAACACTGAAGCTTTCTTT,CASSTYRGVNTEAFF
TRBV5-6,14,NA,NA,TRBJ1-1,TGTGCCAGCAGCTTGCAGGGAGGGGCCACTGAAGCTTTCTTT,CASSLQGGATEAFF
TRBV5-1,14,NA,NA,TRBJ1-1,TGCGCCAGCAGCTTGGACTTACAGAACACTGAAGCTTTCTTT,CASSLDLQNTEAFF
TRBV7-2,15,few,TRBD2,TRBJ2-1,TGTGCCAGCAGCCCGGTAGCGGGAGGGCCCGATGAGCAGTTCTTC,CASSPVAGGPDEQFF
TRBV5-1,13,few,NA,TRBJ2-4,TGCGCCAGCAGCTTGTGGGTCCAAAACATTCAGTACTTC,CASSLWVQNIQYF
TRBV7-9,15,NA,NA,TRBJ1-6,TGTGCCAGCAGTTCGGACCGGGTTTATAATTCACCCCTCCACTTT,CASSSDRVYNSPLHF
TRBV10-2,15,NA,NA,TRBJ1-5,TGCGCCAGCAGGTACCAGTTGGGGGCTAATCAGCCCCAGCATTTT,CASRYQLGANQPQHF
TRBV2,15,NA,NA,TRBJ2-1,TGTGCCAGTCAGGGTCGGGTCCAGTCCTACAATGAGCAGTTCTTC,CASQGRVQSYNEQFF
TRBV13,16,once,TRBD2,TRBJ2-2,TGTGCCAGCAGCTTAGGATTACTAGCGGGGAACGGGGAGCTGTTTTTT,CASSLGLLAGNGELFF
TRBV11-3,19,NA,TRBD2,TRBJ2-2,TGTGCCAGCAGCTTAGATAACCTAGCGGGGGGCCCAACGACCGGGGAGCTGTTTTTT,CASSLDNLAGGPTTGELFF
TRBV11-2,13,NA,NA,TRBJ1-2,TGTGCCAGCAGCTTAGCCCGTGGTCCTGGCTACACCTTC,CASSLARGPGYTF
TRBV11-2,15,NA,NA,TRBJ2-3,TGTGCCAGCAGCTCTGAGGTTCCTAGCACAGATACGCAGTATTTT,CASSSEVPSTDTQYF
TRBV7-2,14,once,NA,TRBJ1-1,TGTGCCAGCAGTTGGGACCGATTGAACACTGAAGCTTTCTTT,CASSWDRLNTEAFF
TRBV6-5,15,NA,NA,TRBJ1-6,TGTGCCAGCAGCCCTGGGGGCTTCTATAATTCACCCCTCCACTTT,CASSPGGFYNSPLHF
TRBV18,15,NA,TRBD1,TRBJ1-2,TGTGCCAGCTCACCTATGGACAGGGGATTCTATGGCTACACCTTC,CASSPMDRGFYGYTF
TRBV5-5,15,once,TRBD2,TRBJ2-1,TGTGCCAGCAGCTTGCTAGCGGCCTCCTACAATGAGCAGTTCTTC,CASSLLAASYNEQFF
TRBV5-1,14,NA,TRBD1,TRBJ1-4,TGCGCCAGCAGCCCCAGGGGGAGGGATGAAAAACTGTTTTTT,CASSPRGRDEKLFF
TRBV29-1,12,NA,NA,TRBJ2-2,TGCAGCGTCGGGGGGAACACCGGGGAGCTGTTTTTT,CSVGGNTGELFF
TRBV10-2,13,medium-sized,NA,TRBJ2-4,TGCGCCAGCAGTGAGTCGAGGGGAAACATTCAGTACTTC,CASSESRGNIQYF
TRBV11-2,16,NA,NA,TRBJ2-3,TGTGCCAGCAGCCTCCGGGGGCGGCCCCCCACAGATACGCAGTATTTT,CASSLRGRPPTDTQYF
TRBV30,15,NA,TRBD2,TRBJ2-7,TGTGCCTGGTCTACTAGCGGGAGATCGGGCTACGAGCAGTACTTC,CAWSTSGRSGYEQYF
TRBV19,13,few,NA,TRBJ2-7,TGTGCCAGTAGTATCCATGGCTCCTACGAGCAGTACTTC,CASSIHGSYEQYF
TRBV13,14,NA,NA,TRBJ2-7,TGTGCCAGCAGCCCCGGGACAAGCCGATACGAGCAGTACTTC,CASSPGTSRYEQYF
TRBV10-3,14,NA,TRBD1,TRBJ1-2,TGTGCCATCAGTGAATCGGACAGGGCCTATGGCTACACCTTC,CAISESDRAYGYTF
TRBV7-9,13,few,NA,TRBJ1-1,TGTGCCAGCAGCTTATCCCTGGACAGTTTACTCTTCTTT,CASSLSLDSLLFF
TRBV4-3,15,NA,NA,TRBJ2-2,TGCGCCAGCAGCCGCATAAGGACACGCACCGGGGAGCTGTTTTTT,CASSRIRTRTGELFF
TRBV27,15,NA,TRBD1,TRBJ1-1,TGTGCCAGCAGTTTTACAGGGGGAGCTGGCACTGAAGCTTTCTTT,CASSFTGGAGTEAFF
TRBV6-6,16,NA,NA,TRBJ1-5,TGTGCCAGCAGTTACCCTACGATGATGAGGGGGGGGCCCCAGCATTTT,CASSYPTMMRGGPQHF
TRBV10-2,14,NA,NA,TRBJ1-6,TGCGCCAGCAGTGGATGGGGGATAGTATCACCCCTCCACTTT,CASSGWGIVSPLHF
TRBV18,15,once,TRBD2,TRBJ2-3,TGTGCCAGCTCACTAGCGGGGGGGCCTACAGATACGCAGTATTTT,CASSLAGGPTDTQYF
TRBV7-9,16,NA,NA,TRBJ2-2,TGTGCCAGCACCACCCTAGCAGACGTCCACACCGGGGAGCTGTTTTTT,CASTTLADVHTGELFF
TRBV19,14,NA,TRBD1,TRBJ1-2,TGTGCCAGTACCCCCGGACAGGGTATTTATGGCTACACCTTC,CASTPGQGIYGYTF
TRBV4-3,14,NA,NA,TRBJ1-1,TGCGCCAGCAGCCAGCTGAGGGGGGGCACTGAAGCTTTCTTT,CASSQLRGGTEAFF
TRBV27,16,NA,TRBD1,TRBJ1-6,TGTGCCAGCAGTCCGATGGACAGGGGGCCTAATTCACCCCTCCACTTT,CASSPMDRGPNSPLHF